Listed below are T cell receptor beta chains from one sample, sequenced in a study of monozygotic twins with inflammatory bowel disease. One entry per CDR3 protein, without DNA, is what TCRdb gives after re-calling the 5' RACE reads. Here the sample table reports just over 300,000 distinct CDR3 sequences. The sample comprised blood. These TCRs come from a human donor with ulcerative colitis or Crohn's disease, or a healthy co-twin of an affected twin (not recorded which). CDR3s include the opening cysteine and the closing phenylalanine or tryptophan.

cdr3_aa | j_call | v_call
CASSRGTGELFF | TRBJ2-2 | TRBV12-3/TRBV12-4
CASSFGRDGYNEQFF | TRBJ2-1 | TRBV12-3/TRBV12-4
CSARDREESYGYTF | TRBJ1-2 | TRBV20-1
CASSPLGSGVKDTQYF | TRBJ2-3 | TRBV7-6
CASRATGLAVNEQFF | TRBJ2-1 | TRBV6-2/TRBV6-3
CASSSHYEQYF | TRBJ2-7 | TRBV27
CASSLLTGSTDTQYF | TRBJ2-3 | TRBV7-8
CSAGQRTDTQYF | TRBJ2-3 | TRBV20-1
CASSPGRRNTEAFF | TRBJ1-1 | TRBV18
CAISSDRGETQYF | TRBJ2-5 | TRBV10-3
CASSLASIPDVGSEQYF | TRBJ2-7 | TRBV7-2
CASSINFGTGRGYGNQPQHF | TRBJ1-5 | TRBV19
CSVLESLAGDLNEQFF | TRBJ2-1 | TRBV29-1
CASSLFPLPRETQYF | TRBJ2-5 | TRBV12-3/TRBV12-4
CASSVQGGASYEQYF | TRBJ2-7 | TRBV9
CASSRTQGRGELFF | TRBJ2-2 | TRBV7-2
CASSYPPAGGHNEQFF | TRBJ2-1 | TRBV6-5
CASSIGTGYGASWGKNIQYF | TRBJ2-4 | TRBV11-2
CASSFASGGKYTDTQYF | TRBJ2-3 | TRBV7-2
CASSHPLPTGELFF | TRBJ2-2 | TRBV5-1
CASSLEGISISYEQYF | TRBJ2-7 | TRBV12-3/TRBV12-4
CSARVVRAAGYTF | TRBJ1-2 | TRBV20-1
CASSGRESYEQYF | TRBJ2-7 | TRBV5-5
CASSDSTGYTDTQYF | TRBJ2-3 | TRBV5-1
CASSLEQDSYNEQFF | TRBJ2-1 | TRBV7-9
CSARDPNRGGNNQPQHF | TRBJ1-5 | TRBV20-1
CASSQAPDYQPQHF | TRBJ1-5 | TRBV7-9
CASSYAQLAEQFF | TRBJ2-1 | TRBV7-2
CASSSLDRAYQPQHF | TRBJ1-5 | TRBV12-3/TRBV12-4
CASSSQGRQPQHF | TRBJ1-5 | TRBV7-2
CASREGQGRDSPLHF | TRBJ1-6 | TRBV27
CASSKHNRRQGYNEQFF | TRBJ2-1 | TRBV7-2
CASSGRGAPLTDTQYF | TRBJ2-3 | TRBV9
CASSLGIRGTEAFF | TRBJ1-1 | TRBV7-9
CSVQDRGNQPQHF | TRBJ1-5 | TRBV29-1
CASSTPWTSGIYNEQFF | TRBJ2-1 | TRBV6-1
CSASKLTRSYNEQFF | TRBJ2-1 | TRBV20-1
CASRPLEDTQYF | TRBJ2-3 | TRBV2
CATSRDVHPRGEQFF | TRBJ2-1 | TRBV15
CASSYRRADSGEQFF | TRBJ2-1 | TRBV6-2/TRBV6-3
CASSSLRRSSSYNEQFF | TRBJ2-1 | TRBV28